Below, 28 T cell receptor beta chains from the same sample are listed, as sequenced in a study of regulatory T cells in long-lasting Graves disease. Through Arm-PCR of CDR3 regions and iRepertoire HTBI primers, TCR beta libraries were built. TCRdb used MiXCR to reprocess the multiplex PCR reads, holding one entry per CDR3 protein. The table shows around 420,000 distinct CDR3 sequences, with around 15% occurring only once. Time point meaning: newly diagnosed GD, antithyroid drugs for less than 3 months. The TCR library was prepared using RNA isolated from PBMCs. The specimen was peripheral blood mononuclear cells (PBMCs), collected at new diagnosis, from a patient treated with antithyroid drugs. The receptors here all came from a female donor with Graves disease.

The chain combines TRBV28 with TRBJ2-5, with 14 bases that match TRBD2. The CDR3 extends over 15 amino acids. Germline CDR1 reads MDHEN; CDR2 reads SYDVKM. Trimming removed 4 bases from V and 4 bases from J; junction bases left unmatched: 2. The CDR3 spells CASSSTSGRGETQYF. The CDR3 DNA is TGTGCCAGCAGTTCGACTAGCGGGAGGGGAGAGACCCAGTACTTC.

At least ten counts were recorded for this clonotype. The rearrangement joins TRBV12-3 or TRBV12-4 to TRBJ2-7; 7 bases agree with TRBD2. V shed 8 bases, J shed 0 bases, and the junction held 1 base outside the gene matches. The length of the CDR3 is 12 residues. Here the CDR3 reads CASGGDSYEQYF. The CDR3 DNA reads TGTGCCAGCGGGGGGGACTCCTACGAGCAGTACTTC.

This clonotype was seen repeatedly, ten times or more. V gene TRBV5-4 combines with J gene TRBJ1-1; TRBD1 aligns across 7 bases. V was pared by 3 bases and J by 0 bases, with 5 bases of the junction left unmatched. Germline loops: CDR1 SGHNT, CDR2 YYREEE (reference sequence). The CDR3 runs to 15 residues. The CDR3: CASSSPTGLNTEAFF. For the CDR3, the DNA is TGTGCCAGCAGCTCGCCGACAGGGCTGAACACTGAAGCTTTCTTT.

This clonotype has just a few counts. The J gene is TRBJ1-2, the V gene TRBV12-3 or TRBV12-4, with 7 bases matching TRBD1. The V segment lost 6 bases and the J segment 5 bases; nucleotides outside the gene matches: 9. The CDR3 is 14 amino acids. The CDR3 here is CASSFHRGPYGYTF. The CDR3 nucleotides are TGTGCCAGCAGCTTTCACAGGGGCCCTTATGGCTACACCTTC.

The rearrangement uses TRBV10-1 and TRBJ2-7; 9 bases match TRBD2. The CDR3 extends over 15 amino acids. With 3 bases clipped from V and 5 bases from J, the junction kept 8 bases outside the gene matches. Germline CDR1 reads WNHNN; CDR2 reads SYGVQD (reference sequence). The CDR3 nucleotides are TGCGCCAGCAGTGATGGATCTAGCGGGACCAACGAGCAGTACTTC. This encodes CASSDGSSGTNEQYF.

This rearrangement joins TRBV24-1 to TRBJ2-1; D unclear. Trimming took off 4 bases at V and 4 bases at J, with 4 bases between the two ends. This CDR3 is built from 12 residues. In germline, CDR1 is KGHDR, CDR2 SFDVKD. The CDR3 DNA reads TGTGCCACCAGTGACTGGTACAATGAGCAGTTCTTC. Its translation: CATSDWYNEQFF.

This clonotype came up many times. This chain joins TRBV5-6 and TRBJ2-1, with D maybe TRBD2 (5 bases). Trimming pared 0 bases from V and 10 bases from J, leaving 14 bases between. CDR3 size: 14 residues. Germline loops: CDR1 SGHDT, CDR2 YYEEEE. The CDR3 protein is CASSLDLLRGEQFF. In nucleotides, the CDR3 is TGTGCCAGCAGCTTGGACTTGCTCCGAGGGGAGCAGTTCTTC.

This chain connects TRBV5-4 to TRBJ2-1, with D perhaps matching TRBD2 (5 bases). Trimming stripped 0 bases from V and 8 bases from J, with 9 bases between. Germline V gives CDR1 SGHNT, CDR2 YYREEE (reference sequence). This CDR3 has 13 amino acids. CDR3 protein: CASSLVFGDEQFF. In DNA, the CDR3 is TGTGCCAGCAGCTTGGTTTTCGGGGATGAGCAGTTCTTC. Looking up the rest from reference TRBV5-4 and TRBJ2-1 gives the full variable domain: ETGVTQSPTHLIKTRGQQVTLRCSSQSGHNTVSWYQQALGQGPQFIFQYYREEENGRGNFPPRFSGLQFPNYSSELNVNALELDDSALYLCASSLVFGDEQFFGPGTRLTVL.

This clonotype was detected only a few times. This chain uses TRBV28 with TRBJ1-2, with TRBD1 matching over 9 bases. Germline V gene data show CDR1 as MDHEN and CDR2 as SYDVKM. Germline trimming cut 7 bases from V and 7 bases from J; bases unmatched to any gene: 10. CDR3 length equals 14 residues. For the CDR3, the DNA is TGTGCCAGCACTAATACCGACAGGGGGACTGGCTACACCTTC. Amino acid sequence: CASTNTDRGTGYTF.

This clonotype was counted between two and nine times. The CDR3 nucleotides are TGCAGTGCCCGAACGCTAGCGGGAGTGAGGACTGGGTACGAGCAGTACTTC. The encoded protein is CSARTLAGVRTGYEQYF. This chain joins TRBV20-1 and TRBJ2-7; 10 nucleotides align to TRBD2. Germline values: CDR1 DFQATT, CDR2 SNEGSKA (reference sequence). This CDR3 contains 17 residues. V dropped 6 bases and J dropped 4; count of bases not matched to a gene: 18.

This clonotype has at least ten counts. The rearrangement uses TRBV20-1 and TRBJ2-3; D is tentatively TRBD1 or TRBD2 (5 bases each). This CDR3 has 15 amino acids. Germline lookup yields CDR1 DFQATT and CDR2 SNEGSKA (reference sequence). Trimming pared 1 base from V and 5 bases from J, leaving 16 bases between. For the CDR3, the DNA is TGCAGTGCTAGAGCCCCTCGACGGGACCTAGATACGCAGTATTTT. Translation: CSARAPRRDLDTQYF.

This clonotype was seen at least ten times. The V gene is TRBV12-3 or TRBV12-4, the J gene TRBJ1-1; 8 bases agree with TRBD1. Trimming at V came to 3 bases and at J to 1 base, leaving 7 bases not matched to a gene. This CDR3 has 16 amino acids. This CDR3 is CASSFPTGAQNTEAFF. The CDR3 nucleotides are TGTGCCAGCAGTTTCCCGACAGGGGCCCAGAACACTGAAGCTTTCTTT.

This clonotype was found many times. V is TRBV5-1 and J is TRBJ1-2; D not resolved. There are 14 residues in the CDR3. Trimming took off 0 bases at V and 4 bases at J, with 10 bases between the two ends. The V gene's germline CDR1 is SGHRS and CDR2 YFSETQ. The CDR3 is CASSLEGRSYGYTF. The CDR3 DNA is TGCGCCAGCAGCTTGGAGGGTCGGTCCTATGGCTACACCTTC.

This clonotype was counted at least ten times. This rearrangement joins TRBV20-1 to TRBJ1-6; no definite D call. Looked up from germline, CDR1 is DFQATT and CDR2 is SNEGSKA (reference sequence). The CDR3 runs to 14 residues. The V end was cut by 1 base, the J end by 7 bases, with 11 bases between. The CDR3 reads CSARGPGENSPLHF. In DNA form, the CDR3 reads TGCAGTGCTAGAGGTCCAGGAGAGAATTCACCCCTCCACTTT.

This clonotype was recorded a few times. V is TRBV20-1 and J is TRBJ2-1; weak D call: TRBD2 (7 bases). The CDR3 loop spans 17 amino acids. Germline V gene lookup returns CDR1 DFQATT and CDR2 SNEGSKA (reference sequence). V lost 7 bases and J 0 bases, leaving 22 bases between the germline ends. This CDR3 reads CSGRVPWGGRSYNEQFF. As DNA, the CDR3 is TGCAGTGGTCGGGTTCCTTGGGGGGGCCGCTCCTACAATGAGCAGTTCTTC.

In its sample, this clonotype was seen many times. The V call is TRBV15, the J call TRBJ2-5; D is uncertain. The length of the CDR3 is 14 residues. Germline V gene data show CDR1 as LNHNV and CDR2 as YYDKDF (reference sequence). V shed 3 bases and J shed 4 bases, with 12 bases lying between them. The CDR3 loop reads CATSSMKERETQYF. The CDR3 DNA follows: TGTGCCACCAGCAGTATGAAAGAGAGAGAGACCCAGTACTTC.

This clonotype was detected many times. The rearrangement joins TRBV5-1 to TRBJ1-3; 7 positions agree with TRBD1. The CDR3 spans 15 residues. Trimming cost V 2 bases and J 2 bases; bases outside gene matches: 4. The germline CDR1 and CDR2 sequences are SGHRS and YFSETQ. CDR3 DNA: TGCGCCAGCAGCTTTCAGGGGGAGGCTGGAAACACCATATATTTT. This codes for CASSFQGEAGNTIYF.

This clonotype showed up many times. The chain combines TRBV27 with TRBJ2-7, with D perhaps matching TRBD1 (5 bases). Trimming took 8 bases from V and 1 from J, leaving 12 bases between them. Germline V gene data show CDR1 as MNHEY and CDR2 as SMNVEV (reference sequence). The CDR3 consists of 13 residues. The CDR3: CASGFGASYEQYF. The CDR3 DNA is TGTGCCAGCGGCTTTGGGGCATCCTACGAGCAGTACTTC.

This sequence joins TRBV5-1 and TRBJ2-5, with a tentative D call TRBD1 (6 bases). Germline-derived CDR1 and CDR2 are SGHRS and YFSETQ. The CDR3 totals 15 residues. With 7 bases removed from V and 5 bases from J, the gap between germline ends came to 21 bases. CDR3 DNA: TGCGCCAGCCGAATCGCCGGGAACAGGGATGAGACCCAGTACTTC. Translating gives CASRIAGNRDETQYF.

As regards this clonotype: A much more abundant neighbour one base away suggests this may be a read error. J is TRBJ2-1 and V is TRBV6-2 or TRBV6-3; weak D call: TRBD2 (6 bases). Germline V lookup: CDR1 MNHEY, CDR2 SVGEGT. The V end was cut by 8 bases, the J end by 7 bases, with 15 bases between. The CDR3 spans 13 residues. The CDR3: CASGQRLGNEQFF. The CDR3 coding sequence is TGTGCCAGCGGTCAGCGACTAGGGAATGAGCAGTTCTTC.

Ten or more counts support this clonotype. The rearrangement links TRBV20-1 to TRBJ1-3; D is perhaps TRBD1 (6 bases). The CDR3 has 15 residues. With 4 bases removed from V and 1 base from J, the gap between germline ends came to 14 bases. Germline V gives CDR1 DFQATT, CDR2 SNEGSKA (reference sequence). The chain's CDR3 is CSATQGGGSGNTIYF. The CDR3 nucleotides read TGCAGTGCTACCCAAGGGGGGGGTTCTGGAAACACCATATATTTT.

A single count supports this clonotype. The V gene is TRBV5-1, the J gene TRBJ1-2, with TRBD1 as a possible D gene (6 bases). From germline, CDR1 is SGHRS and CDR2 YFSETQ. Trimming removed 1 base from V and 1 base from J, with 8 bases in between. The CDR3 consists of 14 residues. This CDR3 reads CASSLNRDNYGYTF. The CDR3 DNA sequence: TGCGCCAGCAGCTTGAACAGGGATAACTATGGCTACACCTTC.

This clonotype was recorded many times. The rearrangement joins TRBV28 to TRBJ2-7, with unresolved D. The CDR3 spans 13 residues. The germline gives CDR1 MDHEN, CDR2 SYDVKM. The V and J ends lost 3 bases and 5 bases respectively, with 11 bases between them. CDR3 region: CASSFIMTDEQYF. The CDR3 region has the DNA TGTGCCAGCAGTTTTATTATGACGGACGAGCAGTACTTC. The variable domain in full, with the rest retrieved from reference TRBV28 and TRBJ2-7, is DVKVTQSSRYLVKRTGEKVFLECVQDMDHENMFWYRQDPGLGLRLIYFSYDVKMKEKGDIPEGYSVSREKKERFSLILESASTNQTSMYLCASSFIMTDEQYFGPGTRLTVT.

This clonotype was seen at least ten times. The V gene is TRBV7-2, the J gene TRBJ2-1; 7 nucleotides line up with TRBD2. V lost 3 bases, J lost 5 bases, and 4 bases stayed unmatched. The CDR3 runs to 14 residues. CDR1 and CDR2 (germline): SGHTA, FQGNSA. The CDR3 is CASSLASGHNEQFF. The CDR3 DNA sequence: TGTGCCAGCAGCTTGGCTAGCGGCCACAATGAGCAGTTCTTC.

Many counts were recorded for this clonotype. This chain uses TRBV12-3 or TRBV12-4 with TRBJ1-2, with D tentatively TRBD1 (5 bases). The CDR3 extends over 14 amino acids. Trimming shortened V by 1 base and J by 4 bases, and 10 bases separated the two germline ends. CDR3 amino acids: CASSLGDRVYGYTF. The CDR3 DNA is TGTGCCAGCAGTTTAGGAGACAGAGTCTATGGCTACACCTTC.

This clonotype was seen a few times. The chain employs TRBV20-1 and TRBJ2-1; TRBD2 agrees at 10 bases. V was clipped by 2 bases and J by 2 bases; unmatched bases: 12. Germline loops: CDR1 DFQATT, CDR2 SNEGSKA (reference sequence). The CDR3 has 18 amino acids. The CDR3 sequence: CSARRSLAGVKAYNEQFF. CDR3 coding DNA: TGCAGTGCTAGAAGGAGTCTAGCGGGAGTCAAAGCCTACAATGAGCAGTTCTTC.

This clonotype came up many times. The chain has TRBV6-1 and TRBJ1-4, with a weak D call TRBD1 (5 bases). Trimming removed 8 bases from V and 2 bases from J, with 15 bases in between. The CDR3 has 15 amino acids. Germline V gives CDR1 MNHNS, CDR2 SASEGT. The CDR3 protein is CASHLTGTTNEKLFF. CDR3 sequence (DNA): TGTGCCAGCCATCTAACCGGGACCACTAATGAAAAACTGTTTTTT.

This clonotype was picked up many times. At one end the junction does not follow the germline gene, possibly because of a read error. The gene calls are TRBV5-1 and TRBJ2-1, with no clear D. Per germline, CDR1 SGHRS and CDR2 YFSETQ. The CDR3 consists of 13 residues. In DNA, the CDR3 is TGTGCCAGCAGCTTGAACCATTACAATGAGCAGTTCTTC. The encoded protein is CASSLNHYNEQFF.